Listed below are T cell receptor beta chains from one sample, sequenced in a study of cytomegalovirus exposure and HLA in healthy donors. Measured with immunoSEQ multiplex PCR; TCRdb has only the in-frame clones, and not every one. The table includes about 150,000 clones, 70% to 90% detected once. The source material was PBMCs. The receptors originated from a woman in her 40s in good health and CMV-seropositive. Both conserved end residues are part of each CDR3. Fields, in order: CDR3 DNA, CDR3 protein, J gene, CDR3 length, D gene, clone size, V gene. A D gene is named only where the DNA matches it firmly. The size field is filled for only some rows; it gives once, few, many or a size class.

cdr3_nt: TGTGCCAGCAGTCTCGCCCGACAGGTCACCACTGAAGCTTTCTTT; cdr3_aa: CASSLARQVTTEAFF; j_call: TRBJ1-1; cdr3_length: 15; d_call: NA; clone_size: NA; v_call: TRBV27
cdr3_nt: TGTGCCAGCAGCCGGACTAGCGGGCCCTACGAGCAGTACTTC; cdr3_aa: CASSRTSGPYEQYF; j_call: TRBJ2-7; cdr3_length: 14; d_call: TRBD2; clone_size: NA; v_call: TRBV6-1
cdr3_nt: TGTGCCAGCAGCTTCCGAAGGGGGCAAGATACGCAGTATTTT; cdr3_aa: CASSFRRGQDTQYF; j_call: TRBJ2-3; cdr3_length: 14; d_call: TRBD1; clone_size: NA; v_call: TRBV7-2
cdr3_nt: TGCGCCAGCAGCTTGGCCGGGACAGACTACGAGCAGTACTTC; cdr3_aa: CASSLAGTDYEQYF; j_call: TRBJ2-7; cdr3_length: 14; d_call: TRBD1; clone_size: NA; v_call: TRBV5-1
cdr3_nt: TGCAGCGCCCGGGACAGGAGGGGCTACGAGCAGTACTTC; cdr3_aa: CSARDRRGYEQYF; j_call: TRBJ2-7; cdr3_length: 13; d_call: TRBD1; clone_size: NA; v_call: TRBV29-1
cdr3_nt: TGTGCCAGCAGTAGGACTAGCGCCAACTACGAGCAGTACTTC; cdr3_aa: CASSRTSANYEQYF; j_call: TRBJ2-7; cdr3_length: 14; d_call: TRBD2; clone_size: NA; v_call: TRBV27
cdr3_nt: TGTGCCAGCAGTCTGGGGGGACTAGCGTCCTACGAGCAGTACTTC; cdr3_aa: CASSLGGLASYEQYF; j_call: TRBJ2-7; cdr3_length: 15; d_call: TRBD2; clone_size: NA; v_call: TRBV5-6
cdr3_nt: TGTGCCACCAGCAGATCATCCCTAGTCAATGAGCAGTTCTTC; cdr3_aa: CATSRSSLVNEQFF; j_call: TRBJ2-1; cdr3_length: 14; d_call: NA; clone_size: few; v_call: TRBV15
cdr3_nt: TGTGCCAGCAGTTACCTGGGACTAGCGGGGGGGAATGAGCAGTTCTTC; cdr3_aa: CASSYLGLAGGNEQFF; j_call: TRBJ2-1; cdr3_length: 16; d_call: TRBD2; clone_size: once; v_call: TRBV6-5
cdr3_nt: TGTGCCAGCAGAATAGGGACAGGGAGCTATGGCTACACCTTC; cdr3_aa: CASRIGTGSYGYTF; j_call: TRBJ1-2; cdr3_length: 14; d_call: TRBD1; clone_size: few; v_call: TRBV28
cdr3_nt: TGTGCCTGGAGTGTAAGCCGGGACACTGAAGCTTTCTTT; cdr3_aa: CAWSVSRDTEAFF; j_call: TRBJ1-1; cdr3_length: 13; d_call: NA; clone_size: once; v_call: TRBV30
cdr3_nt: TGTGCCAGCAGCAAGACAGGTTCCTCTGGAAACACCATATATTTT; cdr3_aa: CASSKTGSSGNTIYF; j_call: TRBJ1-3; cdr3_length: 15; d_call: NA; clone_size: NA; v_call: TRBV7-2
cdr3_nt: TGTGCCAGCAGCCCGGGAGTGAGGGGTCAGCCCCAGCATTTT; cdr3_aa: CASSPGVRGQPQHF; j_call: TRBJ1-5; cdr3_length: 14; d_call: NA; clone_size: NA; v_call: TRBV7-6
cdr3_nt: TGTGCCAGCAGCTCCGACCGGATTTTAGCGGAGCAGTACTTC; cdr3_aa: CASSSDRILAEQYF; j_call: TRBJ2-7; cdr3_length: 14; d_call: NA; clone_size: NA; v_call: TRBV7-2
cdr3_nt: TGCGCCAGCAGCTGGGGCGGAGCCTACACTGAAGCTTTCTTT; cdr3_aa: CASSWGGAYTEAFF; j_call: TRBJ1-1; cdr3_length: 14; d_call: NA; clone_size: NA; v_call: TRBV5-1
cdr3_nt: TGTGCCAGCAGCTTAGGGCCAGGATCCTCTGGAAACACCATATATTTT; cdr3_aa: CASSLGPGSSGNTIYF; j_call: TRBJ1-3; cdr3_length: 16; d_call: NA; clone_size: NA; v_call: TRBV7-9
cdr3_nt: TGTGCCAGCAGCCGTACAGGGTACGAGCAGTACTTC; cdr3_aa: CASSRTGYEQYF; j_call: TRBJ2-7; cdr3_length: 12; d_call: NA; clone_size: NA; v_call: TRBV7-9
cdr3_nt: TGTGCCAGCAGCGTAGAGGGAGGAGGGACCGGGGAGCTGTTTTTT; cdr3_aa: CASSVEGGGTGELFF; j_call: TRBJ2-2; cdr3_length: 15; d_call: NA; clone_size: few; v_call: TRBV9
cdr3_nt: TGTGCCAGCAGCCCACCCCCCGGACAGGGCCTCTCTGGGGCCAACGTCCTGACTTTC; cdr3_aa: CASSPPPGQGLSGANVLTF; j_call: TRBJ2-6; cdr3_length: 19; d_call: TRBD1; clone_size: NA; v_call: TRBV7-3
cdr3_nt: TGTGCCAGCTCACCCCAAACCGGGGGTGAAGCTTTCTTT; cdr3_aa: CASSPQTGGEAFF; j_call: TRBJ1-1; cdr3_length: 13; d_call: NA; clone_size: NA; v_call: TRBV18
cdr3_nt: TGTGCCAGCAGCGTAGTCGACAGGGCCTTCACAGATACGCAGTATTTT; cdr3_aa: CASSVVDRAFTDTQYF; j_call: TRBJ2-3; cdr3_length: 16; d_call: TRBD1; clone_size: NA; v_call: TRBV9
cdr3_nt: TGTGCCAGCAGCTTAGAACTGGGAGGATACGAGCAGTACTTC; cdr3_aa: CASSLELGGYEQYF; j_call: TRBJ2-7; cdr3_length: 14; d_call: NA; clone_size: few; v_call: TRBV7-8
cdr3_nt: TGTGCCAGCAGTTTAGCGGGAGGGCGCACCGGGGAGCTGTTTTTT; cdr3_aa: CASSLAGGRTGELFF; j_call: TRBJ2-2; cdr3_length: 15; d_call: TRBD2; clone_size: NA; v_call: TRBV27
cdr3_nt: TGTGCCAGCAGTTTAGGTACAGGGGGTAATGAAAAACTGTTTTTT; cdr3_aa: CASSLGTGGNEKLFF; j_call: TRBJ1-4; cdr3_length: 15; d_call: TRBD1; clone_size: NA; v_call: TRBV6-6
cdr3_nt: TGTGCCAGCAGTGATCTAGCGGGTAACTCCTACGAGCAGTACTTC; cdr3_aa: CASSDLAGNSYEQYF; j_call: TRBJ2-7; cdr3_length: 15; d_call: TRBD2; clone_size: NA; v_call: TRBV2
cdr3_nt: TGTGCCAGCAGCCTCGGACTAGCCCCCACAGATACGCAGTATTTT; cdr3_aa: CASSLGLAPTDTQYF; j_call: TRBJ2-3; cdr3_length: 15; d_call: TRBD2; clone_size: NA; v_call: TRBV7-7
cdr3_nt: TGTGCCAGCAGCGCCCGGGACAGGGCCGACTACGAGCAGTACTTC; cdr3_aa: CASSARDRADYEQYF; j_call: TRBJ2-7; cdr3_length: 15; d_call: TRBD1; clone_size: NA; v_call: TRBV13
cdr3_nt: TGTGCCAGCAAGGACAGGGGAGAAGGAAACACCATATATTTT; cdr3_aa: CASKDRGEGNTIYF; j_call: TRBJ1-3; cdr3_length: 14; d_call: TRBD1; clone_size: NA; v_call: TRBV7-8
cdr3_nt: TGCGCCAGCAGCTCGGGGGGGTCTGGGGGAAAACTGTTTTTT; cdr3_aa: CASSSGGSGGKLFF; j_call: TRBJ1-4; cdr3_length: 14; d_call: NA; clone_size: NA; v_call: TRBV5-1
cdr3_nt: TGTGCCAGCAGCACAGGGTCTGAAGCTTTCTTT; cdr3_aa: CASSTGSEAFF; j_call: TRBJ1-1; cdr3_length: 11; d_call: NA; clone_size: NA; v_call: TRBV2
cdr3_nt: TGTGCCAGCAGCGTAGGTGAGGGGGCGATTATTGAAGCTTTCTTT; cdr3_aa: CASSVGEGAIIEAFF; j_call: TRBJ1-1; cdr3_length: 15; d_call: TRBD1; clone_size: NA; v_call: TRBV9
cdr3_nt: TGTGCCAGCAGACTCAGGGAAAAACTGTTTTTT; cdr3_aa: CASRLREKLFF; j_call: TRBJ1-4; cdr3_length: 11; d_call: NA; clone_size: few; v_call: TRBV28
cdr3_nt: TGTGCCAGCAGCGTACGCCATACAGAGAACACTGAAGCTTTCTTT; cdr3_aa: CASSVRHTENTEAFF; j_call: TRBJ1-1; cdr3_length: 15; d_call: NA; clone_size: NA; v_call: TRBV9
cdr3_nt: TGTGCCAGCAGTACGCAGGGGGGGAACACTGAAGCTTTCTTT; cdr3_aa: CASSTQGGNTEAFF; j_call: TRBJ1-1; cdr3_length: 14; d_call: TRBD1; clone_size: few; v_call: TRBV28
cdr3_nt: TGTGCCAGCAGTAGACTAGCGGGACTCGTCACCGGGGAGCTGTTTTTT; cdr3_aa: CASSRLAGLVTGELFF; j_call: TRBJ2-2; cdr3_length: 16; d_call: TRBD2; clone_size: NA; v_call: TRBV5-6
cdr3_nt: TGTGCCAGCAGCCTATTGGGAACAGTAGGGAGGAGTAATGAGCAGTTCTTC; cdr3_aa: CASSLLGTVGRSNEQFF; j_call: TRBJ2-1; cdr3_length: 17; d_call: NA; clone_size: NA; v_call: TRBV11-1
cdr3_nt: TGTGCCTCGAGGGGCGCGGGGGGGCATCTTAATCCTAGCACAGATACGCAGTATTTT; cdr3_aa: CASRGAGGHLNPSTDTQYF; j_call: TRBJ2-3; cdr3_length: 19; d_call: TRBD2; clone_size: NA; v_call: TRBV10-3
cdr3_nt: TGTGCCAGCAGCCATTCCGGGACTAGCGGGTACAATGAGCAGTTCTTC; cdr3_aa: CASSHSGTSGYNEQFF; j_call: TRBJ2-1; cdr3_length: 16; d_call: TRBD2; clone_size: NA; v_call: TRBV6-4
cdr3_nt: TGTGCCAGCAGCTCCGGACTCCATGAGCAGTTCTTC; cdr3_aa: CASSSGLHEQFF; j_call: TRBJ2-1; cdr3_length: 12; d_call: NA; clone_size: NA; v_call: TRBV5-4
cdr3_nt: TGTGCCAGCAGTGAATATACTTCAGGGGGCCATACGCAGTATTTT; cdr3_aa: CASSEYTSGGHTQYF; j_call: TRBJ2-3; cdr3_length: 15; d_call: TRBD1; clone_size: NA; v_call: TRBV25-1
cdr3_nt: TGTGCCAGCAGCACTAGCGGGAGGGTGGGAACAGATACGCAGTATTTT; cdr3_aa: CASSTSGRVGTDTQYF; j_call: TRBJ2-3; cdr3_length: 16; d_call: TRBD2; clone_size: NA; v_call: TRBV9
cdr3_nt: TGTGCCAGCAGCTTGACTGGGACAGGGCACCAGCCCCAGCATTTT; cdr3_aa: CASSLTGTGHQPQHF; j_call: TRBJ1-5; cdr3_length: 15; d_call: TRBD1; clone_size: few; v_call: TRBV5-4
cdr3_nt: TGTCTAGGATTCTCCGATGAAGGCTACACCTTC; cdr3_aa: CLGFSDEGYTF; j_call: TRBJ1-2; cdr3_length: 11; d_call: NA; clone_size: NA; v_call: TRBV30
cdr3_nt: TGTGCCAGCAGCTCCACGGCGGCGCAACTAGCGGGAGGGGATAAAGAGCAGTACTTC; cdr3_aa: CASSSTAAQLAGGDKEQYF; j_call: TRBJ2-7; cdr3_length: 19; d_call: TRBD2; clone_size: NA; v_call: TRBV11-2
cdr3_nt: TGTGCCAGCTCAGCGCCCCTGCGGCGGGCTGGACTGTTTTTT; cdr3_aa: CASSAPLRRAGLFF; j_call: TRBJ1-4; cdr3_length: 14; d_call: NA; clone_size: NA; v_call: TRBV18
cdr3_nt: TGCGCCAGCAGGGGAAGGACAGGGGAGGTCCAGCCCCAGCATTTT; cdr3_aa: CASRGRTGEVQPQHF; j_call: TRBJ1-5; cdr3_length: 15; d_call: TRBD1; clone_size: once; v_call: TRBV10-1